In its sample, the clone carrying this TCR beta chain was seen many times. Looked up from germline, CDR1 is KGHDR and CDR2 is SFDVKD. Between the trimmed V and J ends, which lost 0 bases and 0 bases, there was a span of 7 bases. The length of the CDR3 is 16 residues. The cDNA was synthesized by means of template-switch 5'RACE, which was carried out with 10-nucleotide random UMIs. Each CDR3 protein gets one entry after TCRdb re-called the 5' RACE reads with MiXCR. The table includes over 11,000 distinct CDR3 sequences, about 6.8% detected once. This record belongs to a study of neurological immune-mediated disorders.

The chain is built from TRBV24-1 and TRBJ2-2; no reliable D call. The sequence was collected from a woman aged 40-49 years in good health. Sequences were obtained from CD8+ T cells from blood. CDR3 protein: CATSDLRRTNTGELFF. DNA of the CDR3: TGTGCCACCAGTGATTTGAGGCGTACGAACACCGGGGAGCTGTTTTTT.